What follows are 27 T cell receptor beta chains derived from one specimen sequenced in a study of neurological immune-mediated disorders. TCRdb processed the 5' RACE reads anew with MiXCR; each CDR3 protein has one entry. This table has 45,000 to 50,000 distinct CDR3 sequences, 4.5% appearing once. Material: PBMCs. The receptors derive from an older woman with multiple sclerosis.

The sample holds many counts of this clonotype. J is TRBJ2-3 and V is TRBV20-1, with 12 positions matching TRBD2. Trimming removed 0 bases from V and 5 bases from J; junction bases left unmatched: 6. The length of the CDR3 is 16 residues. CDR1 and CDR2 from the germline V gene are DFQATT and SNEGSKA (reference sequence). Written as DNA, the CDR3 is TGCAGTGCTAGAGATCGACTAGCGGGAGAGAGAGATACGCAGTATTTT. Amino acid sequence: CSARDRLAGERDTQYF.

This clonotype appeared a few times. This chain links TRBV29-1 with TRBJ2-7; 7 nucleotides align to TRBD2. Germline CDR1 and CDR2: SQVTM and ANQGSEA. Unmatched junction bases numbered 8, after V lost 4 bases and J lost 2 bases. The CDR3 contains 14 residues. CDR3 protein: CSVVEGGTPYEQYV. The CDR3 DNA sequence: TGCAGCGTTGTAGAGGGAGGGACGCCCTACGAGCAGTACGTC.

This clonotype was recorded at least ten times. The chain recombines TRBV2 with TRBJ2-4, with D perhaps TRBD1 or TRBD2 (5 bases each). V was shortened by 7 bases and J by 6 bases, with 16 bases between the two germline ends. CDR3 length equals 14 residues. Per germline, CDR1 SNHLY and CDR2 FYNNEI. Here the CDR3 DNA reads TGTGCCAGCACTGGTTCGAGGGGCGCAAACATTCAGTACTTC. This codes for CASTGSRGANIQYF.

The table lists this clonotype with a few counts. The chain joins TRBV5-1 to TRBJ2-2; D unresolved. V was cut by 2 bases and J by 7 bases, with 6 bases left in between. In germline, CDR1 is SGHRS, CDR2 YFSETQ. The CDR3 loop spans 12 amino acids. The CDR3 region is CASSFEVGELFF. The CDR3 bases are TGCGCCAGCAGCTTTGAGGTCGGGGAGCTGTTTTTT. The full variable domain, its missing parts supplied by reference TRBV5-1 and TRBJ2-2, is KAGVTQTPRYLIKTRGQQVTLSCSPISGHRSVSWYQQTPGQGLQFLFEYFSETQRNKGNFPGRFSGRQFSNSRSEMNVSTLELGDSALYLCASSFEVGELFFGEGSRLTVL.

This clonotype was detected many times. The chain couples TRBV10-3 to TRBJ2-5; 7 nucleotides match TRBD2. The trim removed 5 bases at V and 0 bases at J, leaving 12 bases unmatched. CDR1 and CDR2 from the germline V gene are ENHRY and SYGVKD. This CDR3 comprises 17 residues. The CDR3 DNA is TGTGCCATCAGTCGTCCCCCCCAGGCGGGAGACCAAGAGACCCAGTACTTC. This encodes CAISRPPQAGDQETQYF.

This clonotype was observed a handful of times. The rearrangement links TRBV6-2 or TRBV6-3 to TRBJ2-5; D is unresolved. The V gene lost 6 bases and the J gene lost 5 bases, with 7 bases spanning the gap. Per the germline V gene, CDR1 is MNHEY and CDR2 is SVGEGT. The CDR3 extends over 11 amino acids. CDR3 coding DNA: TGTGCCAGCAGGGAGCTGGAGACCCAGTACTTC. It specifies CASRELETQYF.

This clonotype was counted ten times or more. The chain employs TRBV9 and TRBJ2-7; D gene uncertain. The CDR3 has 13 amino acids. Per germline, CDR1 SGDLS and CDR2 YYNGEE. The ends were cut back, 0 bases at V and 1 base at J, with 5 bases in the middle. The CDR3: CASSVAQSYEQYF. CDR3 in DNA: TGTGCCAGCAGCGTAGCACAGTCCTACGAGCAGTACTTC.

This clonotype showed up just a few times. The chain has TRBV5-1 and TRBJ1-6; D is possibly TRBD1 (5 bases). Trimming removed 1 base at V and 5 bases at J, with 13 bases between. This CDR3 has 16 residues. Per the germline V gene, CDR1 is SGHRS and CDR2 is YFSETQ. The CDR3 DNA follows: TGCGCCAGCAGCTTGCTGGGGCAGGTGGATAATTCACCCCTCCACTTT. It is translated as CASSLLGQVDNSPLHF.

The table lists this clonotype with many counts. The rearrangement links TRBV6-2 or TRBV6-3 to TRBJ2-1; D is possibly TRBD1 (5 bases). Germline CDR1 and CDR2: MNHEY and SVGEGT. The CDR3 extends over 15 amino acids. V lost 7 bases and J 4 bases, leaving 17 bases between the germline ends. The CDR3 DNA follows: TGTGCCAGCATGGGGCGAGACAGATGGTACAATGAGCAGTTCTTC. Translating it yields CASMGRDRWYNEQFF.

As concerns this clonotype: Likely a read error: the CDR3 ends without its conserved phenylalanine or tryptophan. The genes are TRBV15 and TRBJ2-4, with D possibly matching TRBD1 (6 bases). Trimming stripped 5 bases from V and 0 bases from J, with 11 bases between. This CDR3 comprises 15 residues. Per germline, CDR1 LNHNV and CDR2 YYDKDF (reference sequence). Here the CDR3 reads CATSGVDRAKNIQYN. CDR3 sequence (DNA): TGTGCCACCAGCGGAGTGGACAGAGCCAAAAACATTCAGTACAAC.

This clonotype was detected many times. The chain employs TRBV20-1 and TRBJ2-3; TRBD2 matches 8 bases. CDR1 and CDR2 from the germline V gene are DFQATT and SNEGSKA (reference sequence). The CDR3 covers 14 residues. Germline trimming cut 2 bases from V and 4 bases from J; bases unmatched to any gene: 5. Here the CDR3 reads CSARSSGSADTQYF. CDR3 DNA: TGCAGTGCTAGATCGAGCGGGAGCGCAGATACGCAGTATTTT.

This clonotype has just a few counts. One end of the junction is discordant with germline, which a read error may explain. The CDR3 spells CASSFDRDRGYTF. The DNA of the CDR3 is TGCGCTAGCAGCTTCGACAGGGATCGCGGCTACACCTTC. The rearrangement joins TRBV5-1 to TRBJ1-2; 7 positions match TRBD1. In germline, CDR1 is SGHRS, CDR2 YFSETQ. The CDR3 length is 13 residues.

This clonotype was counted ten times or more. This rearrangement joins TRBV7-2 to TRBJ2-7, with 7 bases fitting TRBD2. The CDR3 totals 14 residues. Losses at the gene ends were 1 base for V and 4 bases for J; bases not matched to a gene: 4. The V gene's germline CDR1 is SGHTA and CDR2 FQGNSA. Here the CDR3 reads CASSLVGRGYEQYF. Here the CDR3 DNA reads TGTGCCAGCAGCTTAGTAGGGCGGGGGTACGAGCAGTACTTC.

There are many counts of this clonotype. The gene calls are TRBV28 and TRBJ1-2, with D hard to call. Between the trimmed V and J ends, which lost 2 bases and 4 bases, there was a span of 17 bases. The CDR3 runs to 16 residues. Germline assignment: CDR1 MDHEN and CDR2 SYDVKM. The CDR3 bases are TGTGCCAGCAGTTTACAAGGTCAGGTTCTACCCTATGGCTACACCTTC. It encodes CASSLQGQVLPYGYTF.

This clonotype occurred many times. The chain is built from TRBV12-3 or TRBV12-4 and TRBJ1-4, with D uncertain. The CDR3 has 12 amino acids. The V end lost 8 bases, the J end lost 7 bases, and 11 bases lay between the germline ends. CDR3 loop: CASLSGSEKLFF. As DNA, the CDR3 is TGTGCCAGCCTTAGCGGGAGTGAAAAACTGTTTTTT.

This clonotype was found many times. The J gene is TRBJ1-2, the V gene TRBV29-1, with 9 nucleotides matching TRBD1. The CDR3 covers 12 residues. Trimming at V came to 6 bases and at J to 5 bases, leaving 4 bases not matched to a gene. Germline V lookup: CDR1 SQVTM, CDR2 ANQGSEA. CDR3 bases: TGCAGCGTCTCCGGACAGGGGTATGGCTACACCTTC. This encodes CSVSGQGYGYTF.

This clonotype was counted many times. The chain links TRBV5-1 to TRBJ2-1; D might be TRBD1 or TRBD2, each matching 5 bases. This CDR3 comprises 15 residues. The germline V gene encodes CDR1 SGHRS and CDR2 YFSETQ. Trimming stripped 0 bases from V and 4 bases from J, with 11 bases between. CDR3: CASSLAGTPYNEQFF. In DNA form, the CDR3 reads TGCGCCAGCAGCTTGGCCGGGACCCCTTACAATGAGCAGTTCTTC.

This clonotype was recorded at least ten times. The CDR3 here is CASSHRDLLRSLTDAQYF. CDR3 DNA: TGCGCCAGCAGCCACCGGGACCTACTCAGAAGTTTGACCGATGCGCAGTATTTT. The chain links TRBV4-1 to TRBJ2-3; D may match TRBD1 or TRBD2 (5 bases each). Germline CDR1 and CDR2: MGHRA and YSYEKL. Trimming removed 3 bases at V and 10 bases at J, with 29 bases between. This CDR3 is 18 amino acids long.

This clonotype was found a few times. The rearrangement joins TRBV20-1 to TRBJ2-7, with 8 bases lining up with TRBD1. Germline V gene lookup returns CDR1 DFQATT and CDR2 SNEGSKA (reference sequence). This CDR3 spans 13 amino acids. The junction had 3 bases not matched to a gene; V was cut back by 0 bases and J by 5 bases. The CDR3 spells CSARDRGQDEQYV. The CDR3 bases are TGCAGTGCTAGAGACAGGGGGCAGGACGAGCAGTACGTC.

This clonotype was observed at least ten times. The V and J genes are TRBV7-8 and TRBJ2-3; the D gene is possibly TRBD2 (6 bases). This CDR3 has 13 amino acids. V was pared by 8 bases and J by 2 bases, with 11 bases between. Germline values: CDR1 SGHVS, CDR2 FQNEAQ. CDR3 nucleotides: TGTGCCAGCCGGGACTCCGCCACAGATACGCAGTATTTT. Encoded protein: CASRDSATDTQYF.

This clonotype was seen a handful of times. The J gene is TRBJ2-7, the V gene TRBV9; tentative D call: TRBD2 (7 bases). Between the trimmed V and J ends, which lost 1 base and 2 bases, there was a span of 13 bases. This CDR3 comprises 15 residues. Germline V CDR1 and CDR2: SGDLS, YYNGEE. DNA of the CDR3: TGTGCCAGCAGCGTATCCGGGGGGCCAACCTACGAGCAGTACTTC. Protein sequence: CASSVSGGPTYEQYF.

This clonotype was counted at least ten times. The chain is built from TRBV20-1 and TRBJ2-3; 8 bases are shared with TRBD1. With V trimmed by 6 bases and J by 4 bases, 9 bases remained unmatched. Germline assignment: CDR1 DFQATT and CDR2 SNEGSKA (reference sequence). The CDR3 totals 14 residues. Written as DNA, the CDR3 is TGCAGTGCCCTGACAGGGGCGGTGGCAGATACGCAGTATTTT. Translated, it gives CSALTGAVADTQYF.

In its sample, this clonotype was seen many times. The rearrangement uses TRBV5-1 and TRBJ2-1, with D unresolved. The CDR3 contains 12 residues. The germline gives CDR1 SGHRS, CDR2 YFSETQ. Trimming pared 0 bases from V and 9 bases from J, leaving 7 bases between. The CDR3 DNA follows: TGCGCCAGCAGCTTGGATGGGGTTGAGCAGTTCTTC. Translating it yields CASSLDGVEQFF.

Many counts were recorded for this clonotype. The chain combines TRBV7-2 with TRBJ2-3, with D unresolved. Germline-derived CDR1 and CDR2 are SGHTA and FQGNSA. Between the trimmed V and J ends, which lost 0 bases and 2 bases, there was a span of 6 bases. This CDR3 is 14 amino acids long. Written as DNA, the CDR3 is TGTGCCAGCAGCTTAGCTTTTCACACAGATACGCAGTATTTT. It codes for CASSLAFHTDTQYF.

This clonotype was detected a few times. The chain uses TRBV5-1 and TRBJ2-7; no definite D call. Trimming cost V 3 bases and J 1 base, with 11 bases left between them. Germline lookup yields CDR1 SGHRS and CDR2 YFSETQ. This CDR3 contains 14 residues. The CDR3 sequence: CASSSQDGSYEQYF. CDR3 DNA: TGCGCCAGCAGCTCGCAGGACGGGTCCTACGAGCAGTACTTC.

Details on this clonotype: At one of its ends the junction is not consistent with the germline gene, which may arise from a read error. The chain links TRBV27 to TRBJ1-5; no firm D call. Germline CDR1 MNHEY, CDR2 SMNVEV (reference sequence). This CDR3 region has 10 residues. CDR3 sequence reads: CASGLKPQNF. CDR3 coding DNA: TGTGCCAGCGGCCTTAAGCCCCAGAATTTT.

The chain joins TRBV20-1 to TRBJ1-5; TRBD1 might be the D (5 bases). Germline CDR1 and CDR2: DFQATT and SNEGSKA (reference sequence). The CDR3 consists of 12 residues. V was shortened by 3 bases and J by 5 bases, with 8 bases between the two germline ends. The CDR3 loop is CSASSGDQPQHF. CDR3 nucleotide sequence: TGCAGTGCTAGTTCGGGGGATCAGCCCCAGCATTTT.